This paragraph reports one T cell receptor beta chain. Its antigen is undetermined. These data originate in a study of vaccination and CD4 T cells after COVID-19. Study summary: Two of the convalescents were Hispanic, and convalescents were six males and four females.

The Oncomine TCR Beta short-read assay was applied to DNA of cultured CD4+ T cells. TCRdb redid the calling of the PCR reads with MiXCR, one entry per CDR3 protein. The table includes about 14,000 distinct CDR3 sequences, approximately 54% detected once. Stated treatment: roughly 11-day PBMC culture with coronavirus spike peptide pools or control peptides (ViraFEST assay). Regarding the study as a whole: Post-vaccination, and not before, a median roughly 86% of reactive clones appeared in convalescent patients.

This clonotype was obtained from a human donor who had recovered from COVID-19. Material for sequencing was CD4+ T cells from blood, cultured in vitro.

The CDR3 DNA reads TGTGCCAGCAGCGTAGGGAGCAGGTTGGAGCAGTACTTC. Protein product: CASSVGSRLEQYF. The chain carries TRBV7-4 and TRBJ2-7, with D possibly TRBD2 on 5 matching bases. Trimming cost V 5 bases and J 7 bases, with 15 bases left between them. CDR1 and CDR2 from the germline V gene are SGHVT and SQSDAQ. The CDR3 runs to 13 residues.